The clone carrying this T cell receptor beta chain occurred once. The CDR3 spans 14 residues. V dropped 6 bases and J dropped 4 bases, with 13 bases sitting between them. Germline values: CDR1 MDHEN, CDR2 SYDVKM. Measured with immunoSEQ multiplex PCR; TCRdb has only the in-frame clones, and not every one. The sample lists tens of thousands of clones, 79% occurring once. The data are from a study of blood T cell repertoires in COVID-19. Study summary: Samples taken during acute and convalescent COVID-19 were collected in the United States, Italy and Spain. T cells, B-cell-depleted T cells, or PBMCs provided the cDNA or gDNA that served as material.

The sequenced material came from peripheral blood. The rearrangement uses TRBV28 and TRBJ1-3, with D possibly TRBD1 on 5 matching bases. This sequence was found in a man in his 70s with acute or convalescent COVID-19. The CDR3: CASRPGGEGNTIYF. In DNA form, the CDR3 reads TGTGCCAGCAGGCCAGGAGGGGAAGGAAACACCATATATTTT. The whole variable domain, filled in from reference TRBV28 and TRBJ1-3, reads DVKVTQSSRYLVKRTGEKVFLECVQDMDHENMFWYRQDPGLGLRLIYFSYDVKMKEKGDIPEGYSVSREKKERFSLILESASTNQTSMYLCASRPGGEGNTIYFGEGSWLTVV.